Presented here are 25 T cell receptor beta chains from one specimen sequenced in a study of T-cell reconstitution after alpha-beta-depleted transplantation in children. The TCRbeta library incorporated unique molecular identifiers. Each CDR3 protein is one row after TCRdb ran MiXCR on the PCR reads. The repertoire holds about 260,000 distinct CDR3 sequences, with around 7.5% as singletons. The specimen comprised PBMCs, mostly from graft donor cells, sampled 180 days after TCRalphabeta/CD19-depleted stem cell transplant. Receptor source: a male patient aged 10 to 17 who had a stem cell transplant for acute lymphoblastic leukemia, so the T cells may come from the graft donor.

This clonotype was detected many times. The rearrangement uses TRBV11-2 and TRBJ2-3, with a tentative D call TRBD1 (6 bases). Germline V gene data show CDR1 as SGHAT and CDR2 as FQNNGV. The CDR3 length is 14 residues. The V and J ends lost 5 bases and 2 bases respectively, with 11 bases between them. The CDR3 DNA sequence: TGTGCCAGCAGCCTCGGGACATACACAGATACGCAGTATTTT. Its translation: CASSLGTYTDTQYF.

This clonotype was observed at least ten times. The rearrangement links TRBV6-1 to TRBJ1-2, with 11 bases that match TRBD1. Germline loops: CDR1 MNHNS, CDR2 SASEGT. The CDR3 runs to 17 residues. Unmatched junction bases numbered 13, after V lost 6 bases and J lost 4 bases. Written as DNA, the CDR3 is TGTGCCAGCAGACAATGGGTGGGACAGGGGGATATCTATGGCTACACCTTC. Protein sequence: CASRQWVGQGDIYGYTF.

This clonotype was detected ten times or more. V gene TRBV6-5 combines with J gene TRBJ2-4; D is unresolved. V was pared by 5 bases and J by 6 bases, with 14 bases between. The CDR3 spans 14 residues. Germline-derived CDR1 and CDR2 are MNHEY and SVGAGI. The CDR3 bases are TGTGCCAGCAGTCCTCGATCGACGTTAAACATTCAGTACTTC. Protein sequence: CASSPRSTLNIQYF.

This clonotype has at least ten counts. This rearrangement joins TRBV12-3 or TRBV12-4 to TRBJ1-6; 9 bases map to TRBD1. V trimming: 6 bases; J trimming: 10 bases; junction bases outside the gene matches: 7. The CDR3 runs 14 residues. As DNA, the CDR3 is TGTGCCAGCAGCGCCGGGACAGGGAACTCACCCCTCCACTTT. Its protein product is CASSAGTGNSPLHF.

This clonotype appeared many times. This chain connects TRBV3-1 to TRBJ2-1; 7 bases are shared with TRBD1. Germline-derived CDR1 and CDR2 are LGHDT and YNNKEL (reference sequence). Trimming took 4 bases from V and 9 from J; bases not matched to a gene: 6. There are 13 residues in the CDR3. CDR3 in amino acids: CASSRRQGSEQFF. CDR3 bases: TGTGCCAGCAGCCGAAGACAGGGTAGTGAGCAGTTCTTC.

This clonotype was recorded many times. V gene TRBV6-1 combines with J gene TRBJ1-6; D not resolved. V lost 6 bases and J 7 bases, leaving 16 bases between the germline ends. The CDR3 has 15 residues. CDR1 is MNHNS, CDR2 SASEGT, per germline. The CDR3 DNA sequence: TGTGCCAGCAGCGGCCTAGAGGGATGGAATTCACCCCTCCACTTT. Translating gives CASSGLEGWNSPLHF.

This clonotype was observed many times. The chain uses TRBV28 and TRBJ2-7; 8 bases fit TRBD1. This CDR3 contains 15 residues. Germline V gene data show CDR1 as MDHEN and CDR2 as SYDVKM. With 8 bases clipped from V and 3 bases from J, the junction kept 12 bases outside the gene matches. The CDR3 sequence is CASLAGGTGGYEQYF. The CDR3 nucleotides are TGTGCCAGCCTCGCTGGGGGGACAGGTGGCTACGAGCAGTACTTC.

This clonotype was seen repeatedly, ten times or more. The rearrangement links TRBV10-3 to TRBJ2-7, with 10 bases matching TRBD1. Looked up from germline, CDR1 is ENHRY and CDR2 is SYGVKD. The CDR3 has 12 amino acids. V gave up 6 bases and J gave up 5 bases; unmatched junction bases: 1. The CDR3 here is CAIRGTGDEQYF. The CDR3 DNA sequence: TGTGCCATCAGGGGGACAGGGGACGAGCAGTACTTC.

This clonotype was recorded many times. This rearrangement joins TRBV7-3 to TRBJ2-3, with D possibly being TRBD1 (8 bases). CDR3 length: 15 residues. Trimming removed 5 bases from V and 4 bases from J, with 16 bases in between. Germline V gives CDR1 SGHTA, CDR2 FQGTGA. The CDR3 loop reads CASSPGQGGSDTQYF. In nucleotides, the CDR3 is TGTGCCAGCAGCCCCGGACAGGGAGGGTCAGATACGCAGTATTTT.

This clonotype was seen repeatedly, ten times or more. The V call is TRBV7-2, the J call TRBJ1-4; D ambiguous. The CDR3 totals 15 residues. Per germline, CDR1 SGHTA and CDR2 FQGNSA. The V gene lost 5 bases and the J gene lost 6 bases, with 16 bases spanning the gap. The CDR3 sequence is CASSATLGSYEKLFF. Here the CDR3 DNA reads TGTGCCAGCAGCGCGACCTTGGGGTCCTATGAAAAACTGTTTTTT.

The sample holds many counts of this clonotype. The V and J genes are TRBV9 and TRBJ2-1; 11 bases map to TRBD1. Trimming took 4 bases from V and 10 from J; bases not matched to a gene: 4. Germline V CDR1 and CDR2: SGDLS, YYNGEE. The CDR3 loop spans 13 amino acids. The CDR3 here is CASSWTGGIEQFF. CDR3 DNA: TGTGCCAGCAGCTGGACAGGGGGCATAGAGCAGTTCTTC. The full variable domain, completed using reference TRBV9 and TRBJ2-1, is DSGVTQTPKHLITATGQRVTLRCSPRSGDLSVYWYQQSLDQGLQFLIQYYNGEERAKGNILERFSAQQFPDLHSELNLSSLELGDSALYFCASSWTGGIEQFFGPGTRLTVL.

This clonotype was found many times. This chain connects TRBV28 to TRBJ1-5, with D hard to call. Trimming removed 2 bases at V and 6 bases at J, with 8 bases between. Germline V lookup: CDR1 MDHEN, CDR2 SYDVKM. The length of the CDR3 is 13 residues. CDR3 residues: CASSLGGFQPQHF. CDR3 nucleotide sequence: TGTGCCAGCAGTTTAGGTGGGTTTCAGCCCCAGCATTTT.

This clonotype was observed many times. The chain carries TRBV29-1 and TRBJ2-1; TRBD1 agrees at 8 bases. The CDR3 covers 11 residues. From germline, CDR1 is SQVTM and CDR2 ANQGSEA. Trimming at V came to 6 bases and at J to 9 bases, leaving 4 bases not matched to a gene. The CDR3 DNA follows: TGCAGCGTCCAGGGGGCTGGTGAGCAGTTCTTC. Its protein is CSVQGAGEQFF.

The table lists this clonotype with a few counts. DNA of the CDR3: TGTGCCAGCAGCTTAATTCGCGGACAGGCCTACGAGCAGTACTTC. It is translated as CASSLIRGQAYEQYF. The rearrangement links TRBV7-8 to TRBJ2-7; TRBD1 aligns across 7 bases. The CDR3 totals 15 residues. Germline CDR1 and CDR2: SGHVS and FQNEAQ. The V gene end was trimmed by 2 bases and the J gene end by 2 bases; junction bases not matched to a gene: 6.

This clonotype was observed many times. The chain carries TRBV25-1 and TRBJ2-7; tentatively, D is TRBD2 (6 bases). CDR1 and CDR2 from the germline V gene are MGHDK and SYGVNS. The CDR3 contains 14 residues. The V and J ends lost 8 bases and 6 bases respectively, with 20 bases between them. The CDR3 here is CASAGGAWGSEQYF. CDR3 sequence (DNA): TGTGCCAGCGCCGGGGGTGCGTGGGGTAGCGAGCAGTACTTC.

This clonotype was seen many times. This sequence joins TRBV28 and TRBJ2-1; a possible D gene is TRBD2 (5 bases). V gave up 6 bases and J gave up 0 bases, with 15 bases separating them. The CDR3 runs 16 residues. Germline V lookup: CDR1 MDHEN, CDR2 SYDVKM. CDR3 protein: CASRKGGSSSYNEQFF. The CDR3 DNA follows: TGTGCCAGCAGGAAGGGCGGGTCGAGCTCCTACAATGAGCAGTTCTTC.

DNA for the CDR3: TGTGCCAGCACCTTCGGACTGGACAGGGAGGTGAGCCATGAGCAGTTCTTC. Protein sequence: CASTFGLDREVSHEQFF. The chain recombines TRBV5-4 with TRBJ2-1, with TRBD1 matching over 8 bases. The CDR3 loop spans 17 amino acids. Trimming at V came to 6 bases and at J to 8 bases, leaving 19 bases not matched to a gene. The V gene's germline CDR1 is SGHNT and CDR2 YYREEE (reference sequence).

This clonotype was detected many times. The CDR3 DNA reads as TGTGCCAGCAGCTTAGGTGGACCTGAAGCTTTCTTT. It codes for CASSLGGPEAFF. J is TRBJ1-1 and V is TRBV11-2; no firm D call. The germline V gene encodes CDR1 SGHAT and CDR2 FQNNGV. Trimming shortened V by 1 base and J by 6 bases, and 6 bases separated the two germline ends. The CDR3 length is 12 residues.

This clonotype was counted ten times or more. The rearrangement uses TRBV27 and TRBJ1-2; D is possibly TRBD1 (5 bases). The V and J ends lost 8 bases and 6 bases respectively, with 13 bases between them. Per germline, CDR1 MNHEY and CDR2 SMNVEV (reference sequence). The CDR3 covers 12 residues. DNA of the CDR3: TGTGCCAGCGGGGCAGGGACCAATGGCTACACCTTC. Residues: CASGAGTNGYTF.

This sequence joins TRBV5-6 and TRBJ2-1; the match to TRBD1 covers 7 bases. The V and J ends lost 9 bases and 0 bases, in that order; junction bases with no gene match: 21. Looked up from germline, CDR1 is SGHDT and CDR2 is YYEEEE. CDR3 size: 19 residues. In nucleotides, the CDR3 is TGTGCCATGAGCCCCGGGACAGCCTGGTCCCCTAGCTCCTACAATGAGCAGTTCTTC. Protein: CAMSPGTAWSPSSYNEQFF. Full variable domain (remainder filled in from reference TRBV5-6 and TRBJ2-1): DAGVTQSPTHLIKTRGQQVTLRCSPKSGHDTVSWYQQALGQGPQFIFQYYEEEERQRGNFPDRFSGHQFPNYSSELNVNALLLGDSALYLCAMSPGTAWSPSSYNEQFFGPGTRLTVL.

Many counts were recorded for this clonotype. CDR3 sequence reads: CASSPGQDYEQYF. The CDR3 nucleotides read TGTGCCAGCAGTCCAGGACAGGACTACGAGCAGTACTTC. The genes are TRBV28 and TRBJ2-7; 7 nucleotides line up with TRBD1. CDR3 length: 13 residues. The V gene end was trimmed by 5 bases and the J gene end by 3 bases; junction bases not matched to a gene: 4. The germline gives CDR1 MDHEN, CDR2 SYDVKM.

As for this clonotype: It may be a read error: a sequence one base away is much more abundant. V and J are TRBV3-1 and TRBJ2-1; 9 bases are shared with TRBD2. From germline, CDR1 is LGHDT and CDR2 YNNKEL (reference sequence). The CDR3 is 17 amino acids. The CDR3, as DNA: TGTGCCACCAGCCAAGAAGGTGGCGGGAGGGCCTTCAATGAGCAGTTCTTC. Translation gives CATSQEGGGRAFNEQFF.

This clonotype came up many times. The chain employs TRBV14 and TRBJ2-1, with 14 bases matching TRBD2. Germline trimming cut 2 bases from V and 3 bases from J; bases unmatched to any gene: 12. There are 20 residues in the CDR3. Looked up from germline, CDR1 is SGHDN and CDR2 is FVKESK. The CDR3 spells CASSQLGTSGGTFHYNEQFF. The CDR3 region has the DNA TGTGCCAGCAGCCAACTTGGGACTAGCGGGGGCACTTTCCACTACAATGAGCAGTTCTTC.

This clonotype was observed many times. The gene calls are TRBV29-1 and TRBJ2-7, with 7 positions matching TRBD2. Germline values: CDR1 SQVTM, CDR2 ANQGSEA. With 3 bases clipped from V and 2 bases from J, the junction kept 7 bases outside the gene matches. CDR3 length equals 14 residues. CDR3 amino acids: CSVEGLAGAYEQYF. The CDR3, as DNA: TGCAGCGTTGAGGGCCTTGCGGGAGCCTACGAGCAGTACTTC.

In this sample, this clonotype turned up many times. This chain links TRBV7-6 with TRBJ2-7, with D possibly matching TRBD2 (5 bases). Deletions cut 1 base from V and 3 bases from J, with 10 bases between. CDR1 and CDR2 from the germline V gene are SGHVS and FNYEAQ. There are 14 residues in the CDR3. For the CDR3, the DNA is TGTGCCAGCAGCTTAGGTCGGGGAAGCTACGAGCAGTACTTC. It encodes CASSLGRGSYEQYF.